The 25 T cell receptor beta chains below all came from one sample that was sequenced in a study of cytomegalovirus exposure and HLA in healthy donors. With 60 Vbeta and 13 Jbeta primers, the PCR was carried out. Sequencing was performed with immunoSEQ multiplex PCR; in TCRdb, only in-frame clones are kept and a portion is missing. The sample lists 90,000 to 120,000 clones; roughly three quarters were seen once. What was sequenced was PBMCs. Receptors originate from a man aged 35 to 55 in good health and CMV-seropositive.

This sequence joins TRBV13 and TRBJ2-2, with a possible D match to TRBD1 (5 bases). V gave up 2 bases and J gave up 0 bases, with 13 bases separating them. The CDR3 loop spans 17 amino acids. From germline, CDR1 is PRHDT and CDR2 FYEKMQ (reference sequence). For the CDR3, the DNA is TGTGCCAGCAGCTTATCTAACAGGCTCGCGAACACCGGGGAGCTGTTTTTT. This encodes CASSLSNRLANTGELFF.

CDR3 sequence: CASATGTSAGEQFF. CDR3 bases: TGTGCCAGCGCTACCGGGACTAGCGCTGGTGAGCAGTTCTTC. The gene calls are TRBV2 and TRBJ2-1; 10 positions agree with TRBD2. After removal of 8 bases from V and 9 bases from J, the junction contained 10 bases not matched to a gene. Germline V gene sequence: CDR1 SNHLY, CDR2 FYNNEI. The CDR3 spans 14 residues. The full variable domain, with the rest looked up from reference TRBV2 and TRBJ2-1, is EPEVTQTPSHQVTQMGQEVILRCVPISNHLYFYWYRQILGQKVEFLVSFYNNEISEKSEIFDDQFSVERPDGSNFTLKIRSTKLEDSAMYFCASATGTSAGEQFFGPGTRLTVL.

The genes are TRBV7-9 and TRBJ1-1, with D perhaps matching TRBD1 (5 bases). Germline V gives CDR1 SEHNR, CDR2 FQNEAQ (reference sequence). This CDR3 has 13 amino acids. The V end was cut by 6 bases, the J end by 1 base, with 9 bases between. CDR3 residues: CASRDQGNTEAFF. The CDR3 nucleotides read TGTGCCAGCAGGGATCAGGGGAACACTGAAGCTTTCTTT.

The chain couples TRBV30 to TRBJ1-2, with TRBD1 matching 9 bases. The CDR3 runs 15 residues. J gave up 2 bases and V 5 bases, and 9 bases lay outside the gene matches. Germline-derived CDR1 and CDR2 are GTSNPN and SVGIG (reference sequence). The CDR3 DNA reads as TGTGCCTGGGGCAGGCGGACAGGGGTAAACTATGGCTACACCTTC. It codes for CAWGRRTGVNYGYTF.

The CDR3 here is CASSLGTGTDTQYF. In DNA, the CDR3 is TGTGCCAGCAGTTTGGGGACAGGGACAGATACGCAGTATTTT. This rearrangement joins TRBV28 to TRBJ2-3; the match to TRBD1 covers 9 bases. The CDR3 loop spans 14 amino acids. Trimming took 3 bases from V and 3 from J; bases not matched to a gene: 1. The germline CDR1 and CDR2 sequences are MDHEN and SYDVKM.

The chain is built from TRBV6-5 and TRBJ1-1; perhaps TRBD1 as D (5 bases). V was shortened by 0 bases and J by 0 bases, with 11 bases between the two germline ends. Germline V gives CDR1 MNHEY, CDR2 SVGAGI. The CDR3 has 16 residues. This CDR3 is CASSYSQGSVNTEAFF. The DNA for the CDR3 is TGTGCCAGCAGTTACTCTCAGGGATCGGTGAACACTGAAGCTTTCTTT.

The chain links TRBV11-2 to TRBJ2-1; 13 bases are a match to TRBD2. The J segment lost 8 bases and the V segment lost 6 bases, leaving 16 bases of the junction unmatched. This CDR3 has 18 residues. Per the germline V gene, CDR1 is SGHAT and CDR2 is FQNNGV. The CDR3 sequence is CASSQPTSGRASWDEQFF. Written as DNA, the CDR3 is TGTGCCAGCAGTCAACCTACTAGCGGGAGGGCCTCGTGGGATGAGCAGTTCTTC.

This clone came up a few times. The chain employs TRBV4-3 and TRBJ2-7; 12 nucleotides match TRBD2. Looked up from germline, CDR1 is LGHNA and CDR2 is YSLEER. The CDR3 has 17 amino acids. With V trimmed by 4 bases and J by 6 bases, 13 bases remained unmatched. The CDR3 protein is CASSPSAGLAGTIEQYF. CDR3 bases: TGCGCCAGCAGCCCCAGCGCCGGACTAGCGGGAACAATCGAGCAGTACTTC.

The V gene is TRBV10-1, the J gene TRBJ2-7; 7 bases are shared with TRBD2. The CDR3 totals 14 residues. V was pared by 6 bases and J by 4 bases, with 9 bases of the junction left unmatched. Germline CDR1 reads WNHNN; CDR2 reads SYGVQD (reference sequence). This chain's CDR3 is CASSPTGTKYEQYF. The CDR3 DNA is TGCGCCAGCAGCCCCACCGGGACTAAGTACGAGCAGTACTTC.

The V call is TRBV5-1, the J call TRBJ2-1, with 8 bases matching TRBD1. Germline loops: CDR1 SGHRS, CDR2 YFSETQ. Trimming cost V 2 bases and J 5 bases; bases outside gene matches: 3. CDR3 size: 14 residues. The CDR3 region has the DNA TGCGCCAGCAGCTTCCAGGGGGCGCACAATGAGCAGTTCTTC. Translating it yields CASSFQGAHNEQFF.

The V gene is TRBV5-4, the J gene TRBJ1-2, with D possibly matching TRBD1 (6 bases). V lost 2 bases to trimming and J lost 5 bases, with 10 bases between them. The length of the CDR3 is 13 residues. In germline, CDR1 is SGHNT, CDR2 YYREEE (reference sequence). CDR3 DNA sequence: TGTGCCAGCAGCTTTACAGGGTCGTATGGCTACACCTTC. It specifies CASSFTGSYGYTF.

The V gene is TRBV5-1, the J gene TRBJ2-2; the D gene is possibly TRBD2 (6 bases). The germline V gene encodes CDR1 SGHRS and CDR2 YFSETQ. The CDR3 extends over 13 amino acids. V gave up 4 bases and J gave up 6 bases, with 10 bases separating them. The CDR3 protein is CASSDTSSGELFF. The CDR3 nucleotides read TGCGCCAGCAGCGACACTAGCTCCGGGGAGCTGTTTTTT.

The chain combines TRBV4-3 with TRBJ1-2; 9 bases fit TRBD1. The CDR3 extends over 17 amino acids. Looked up from germline, CDR1 is LGHNA and CDR2 is YSLEER. J was trimmed by 3 bases and V by 1 base; bases with no gene match: 9. The CDR3 DNA reads TGCGCCAGCAGCCAAGGGAGGTTGACAGGGGGGGACTATGGCTACACCTTC. It translates to CASSQGRLTGGDYGYTF.

The genes are TRBV6-5 and TRBJ2-7; 7 positions agree with TRBD2. The CDR3 loop spans 13 amino acids. Germline trimming cut 7 bases from V and 4 bases from J; bases unmatched to any gene: 7. Germline-derived CDR1 and CDR2 are MNHEY and SVGAGI. This CDR3 reads CASIRTREYEQYV. CDR3 nucleotides: TGTGCCAGCATTAGGACTAGAGAGTACGAGCAGTACGTC.

This chain uses TRBV10-3 with TRBJ2-2; D might be TRBD2 (5 bases). CDR1 and CDR2 (germline): ENHRY, SYGVKD. V was cut by 6 bases and J by 6 bases, with 20 bases left in between. CDR3 size: 16 residues. CDR3 amino acids: CAIRTPLADRAGELFF. CDR3 nucleotide sequence: TGTGCCATCAGGACGCCGCTAGCTGACCGGGCCGGGGAGCTGTTTTTT.

The J gene is TRBJ2-7, the V gene TRBV28; weak D call: TRBD2 (5 bases). Trimming cost V 5 bases and J 3 bases, with 14 bases left between them. The CDR3 runs to 14 residues. In germline, CDR1 is MDHEN, CDR2 SYDVKM. DNA for the CDR3: TGTGCCAGCAGTAACATGGCAGACTACTACGAGCAGTACTTC. Residues: CASSNMADYYEQYF.

A single count supports this clone. The V call is TRBV9, the J call TRBJ1-1, with 11 bases that match TRBD1. The CDR3 runs to 16 residues. The germline V gene encodes CDR1 SGDLS and CDR2 YYNGEE. V was pared by 0 bases and J by 8 bases, with 9 bases of the junction left unmatched. The CDR3 loop reads CASSVARDRGSDEAFF. The CDR3 nucleotides are TGTGCCAGCAGCGTAGCCCGGGACAGGGGGTCAGACGAAGCTTTCTTT.

The chain has TRBV7-3 and TRBJ1-1; TRBD1 agrees at 7 bases. Losses at the gene ends were 4 bases for V and 1 base for J; bases not matched to a gene: 3. Germline V lookup: CDR1 SGHTA, CDR2 FQGTGA. The CDR3 extends over 14 amino acids. CDR3 region: CASSSTGRNTEAFF. CDR3 DNA: TGTGCCAGCAGCTCGACAGGGCGGAACACTGAAGCTTTCTTT.

This clone has just one count. The rearrangement joins TRBV30 to TRBJ1-1, with no clear D. The CDR3 has 13 amino acids. With 5 bases removed from V and 1 base from J, the gap between germline ends came to 11 bases. Germline CDR1 GTSNPN, CDR2 SVGIG (reference sequence). This chain's CDR3 is CAWVREQNTEAFF. DNA of the CDR3: TGTGCCTGGGTTAGGGAGCAGAACACTGAAGCTTTCTTT.

The table lists this clone with a few counts. This sequence joins TRBV11-3 and TRBJ2-3; the match to TRBD2 covers 9 bases. This CDR3 is built from 14 residues. Looked up from germline, CDR1 is SGHNT and CDR2 is YENEEA. With V trimmed by 1 base and J by 12 bases, 8 bases remained unmatched. CDR3 sequence: CASSLGSSGSDQYF. Here the CDR3 DNA reads TGTGCCAGCAGCTTAGGTAGTAGCGGGAGTGATCAGTATTTT.

This chain connects TRBV9 to TRBJ2-5, with a possible D match to TRBD1 (6 bases). CDR1 is SGDLS, CDR2 YYNGEE, per germline. The CDR3 sequence is 15 residues long. Trimming took 6 bases from V and 5 from J, leaving 20 bases between them. CDR3 sequence: CASNKQGQKMETQYF. DNA of the CDR3: TGTGCCAGCAACAAACAGGGCCAAAAGATGGAGACCCAGTACTTC.

This clone was counted a single time. The chain carries TRBV28 and TRBJ1-1; D unclear. V gave up 7 bases and J gave up 0 bases, with 6 bases separating them. Germline V gene data show CDR1 as MDHEN and CDR2 as SYDVKM. The length of the CDR3 is 12 residues. Written as DNA, the CDR3 is TGTGCCAGCATAACGGTGAACACTGAAGCTTTCTTT. Protein sequence: CASITVNTEAFF.

In its sample, this clone was seen once. This chain links TRBV21-1 with TRBJ2-1; the D call TRBD2 from the table was never checked on the DNA. TRBV21-1 is annotated as a pseudogene. The CDR3 is 16 residues long. CDR3 in amino acids: CASSKASGRKTNEQFF. The CDR3 DNA reads TGTGCCAGCAGCAAAGCTAGCGGGAGAAAGACTAATGAGCAGTTCTTC.

This chain uses TRBV30 with TRBJ2-5, with D perhaps matching TRBD1 (6 bases). The CDR3 is 14 residues long. The V end lost 5 bases, the J end lost 4 bases, and 17 bases lay between the germline ends. Germline V gene data show CDR1 as GTSNPN and CDR2 as SVGIG (reference sequence). The CDR3 reads CAWEGGTGLETQYF. CDR3 coding DNA: TGTGCCTGGGAAGGTGGAACAGGGCTAGAGACCCAGTACTTC.

The chain uses TRBV6-5 and TRBJ2-5; D is uncertain. The DNA end favors TRBJ2-7, so the J call may be wrong. CDR3 length: 13 residues. Germline V lookup: CDR1 MNHEY, CDR2 SVGAGI. The CDR3 nucleotides are TGTGCCAGCAGCCCCTCGGTCTCCTACGAGCAGTACTTC. Protein: CASSPSVSYEQYF.